This T cell receptor (beta chain) was sequenced during a study of Ad26.COV2.S vaccination and SARS-CoV-2 variants. Whole-study context: The Ad26.COV2.S arm of the COV1001 trial was where the donor was placed.

Treatment specified: 15 to 20 received Ad26.COV2.S at low or high dose, single or two shots; 5 received placebo; per-sample allocation not given. Samples came from day 63 after the first vaccine or placebo injection. Assay: immunoSEQ multiplex PCR; the TCRdb copy retains only in-frame clones and omits some. This table has more than 300,000 clones, approximately 86% appearing once. Regarding the study as a whole: Vaccinees displayed broader spike-specific TCR repertoires than placebo recipients.

Of note for this clone: Its target is unknown.

The clonotype comes from a person aged 18-65 years who received the Ad26.COV2.S COVID-19 vaccine or a placebo. This material consisted of peripheral blood, taken in a trial of Ad26.COV2.S vaccine versus placebo.

As DNA, the CDR3 is TGTGCCAGTAGTATAGATCACGGGGGGTCGACCAAAAACATTCAGTACTTC. Translation: CASSIDHGGSTKNIQYF. V gene TRBV19 combines with J gene TRBJ2-4; 7 nucleotides align to TRBD2. Per germline, CDR1 LNHDA and CDR2 SQIVND (reference sequence). This CDR3 is 17 amino acids long. With 0 bases clipped from V and 2 bases from J, the junction kept 7 bases outside the gene matches.